The 26 T cell receptor beta chains below were found in one sample sequenced in a study of tumor-infiltrating lymphocytes in oesophageal squamous cell carcinoma. TCRdb itself ran the PCR reads through MiXCR, one entry per CDR3 protein. There are about 10,000 distinct CDR3 sequences in the sample; roughly 60% occur only once, and about 25% lies in the top ten. Sample: esophageal tumor tissue. All receptors come from a female donor with esophageal squamous cell carcinoma.

This chain connects TRBV7-2 to TRBJ2-7; D is unresolved. TRBJ2-1 explains the end of the DNA better; the J call may be wrong. This CDR3 comprises 17 residues. CDR1 is SGHTA, CDR2 FQGNSA, per germline. CDR3: CASSLDSLARPYNEQFF. The CDR3 bases are TGTGCCAGCAGCTTAGATTCCCTGGCAAGACCCTACAATGAGCAGTTCTTC.

Relative to its sample, this clonotype is medium-sized (0.01 to 0.1%). The final CDR3 position lacks the conserved phenylalanine or tryptophan, pointing to a likely read error. The DNA is omitted, as the CDR3 cannot be located on it reliably, and the CDR3 follows TCRdb's listing. This chain links TRBV7-2 with TRBJ2-6. The CDR3 contains 9 residues when both ends are counted. Germline assignment: CDR1 SGHTA and CDR2 FQGNSA. The CDR3 spells CASSLASTS.

The V gene is TRBV5-1, the J gene TRBJ2-5, with TRBD2 matching over 9 bases. The CDR3 length is 16 residues. V was clipped by 3 bases and J by 1 base; unmatched bases: 7. Germline V gene sequence: CDR1 SGHRS, CDR2 YFSETQ. CDR3 in amino acids: CASSSGRGGLQETQYF. The CDR3 bases are TGCGCCAGCAGCTCCGGGCGGGGGGGACTCCAAGAGACCCAGTACTTC.

The chain joins TRBV7-9 to TRBJ2-1; 9 bases match TRBD2. Looked up from germline, CDR1 is SEHNR and CDR2 is FQNEAQ (reference sequence). The CDR3 has 17 residues. Germline trimming cut 4 bases from V and 2 bases from J; bases unmatched to any gene: 9. CDR3 bases: TGTGCCAGCAGCTCCTCATTAGCGGGAGATGCCTACAATGAGCAGTTCTTC. Protein sequence: CASSSSLAGDAYNEQFF.

This chain connects TRBV7-2 to TRBJ2-5, with 10 bases identical to TRBD2. Unmatched junction bases numbered 15, after V lost 6 bases and J lost 11 bases. The germline V gene has CDR1 SGHTA and CDR2 FQGNSA. This CDR3 comprises 15 residues. The CDR3 region is CASRSSGSLYNEQYF. CDR3 sequence (DNA): TGTGCCAGCAGATCTAGCGGGAGTCTTTACAATGAGCAGTACTTC. Drawing the rest from reference TRBV7-2 and TRBJ2-5, the complete variable domain is GAGVSQSPSNKVTEKGKDVELRCDPISGHTALYWYRQSLGQGLEFLIYFQGNSAPDKSGLPSDRFSAERTGGSVSTLTIQRTQQEDSAVYLCASRSSGSLYNEQYFGPGTRLLVL.

J is TRBJ2-5 and V is TRBV11-2; the match to TRBD1 covers 8 bases. Germline V gene data show CDR1 as SGHAT and CDR2 as FQNNGV. Losses at the gene ends were 6 bases for V and 3 bases for J; bases not matched to a gene: 6. The length of the CDR3 is 14 residues. The CDR3 sequence is CASSWGQVEETQYF. CDR3 nucleotide sequence: TGTGCCAGCAGTTGGGGACAGGTGGAAGAGACCCAGTACTTC.

This sequence joins TRBV7-9 and TRBJ2-3; D perhaps matches TRBD1 (7 bases). This CDR3 comprises 15 residues. V lost 4 bases and J 6 bases, leaving 17 bases between the germline ends. Germline-derived CDR1 and CDR2 are SEHNR and FQNEAQ (reference sequence). This CDR3 is CASSWGDSRADTQYF. The CDR3 nucleotides read TGTGCCAGCAGCTGGGGGGACAGCAGAGCCGATACGCAGTATTTT.

The V call is TRBV7-9, the J call TRBJ2-3; D uncertain. The CDR3 is 13 residues long. CDR1 is SEHNR, CDR2 FQNEAQ, per germline (reference sequence). V lost 1 base, J lost 4 bases, and 6 bases lay in between. The CDR3 spells CASSLVGPDTQYF. The CDR3 DNA reads TGTGCCAGCAGCTTAGTTGGGCCAGATACGCAGTATTTT.

The chain couples TRBV6-6 to TRBJ2-1; D is possibly TRBD1 (6 bases). The V end was cut by 3 bases, the J end by 9 bases, with 18 bases between. Germline CDR1 reads MNHNY; CDR2 reads SVGAGI (reference sequence). CDR3 length equals 15 residues. The CDR3 sequence: CASSYDRRVGGEQFF. Written as DNA, the CDR3 is TGTGCCAGCAGTTATGACAGGCGAGTAGGAGGTGAGCAGTTCTTC.

On this clonotype: No DNA is shown, since the ends of the CDR3 on it are uncertain; the CDR3 is the one TCRdb lists. V and J are TRBV7-5 and TRBJ1-1; no DNA check was done on the table's D call, TRBD1. TRBV7-5 is described as a pseudogene. Termini included, the CDR3 measures 17 amino acids. The CDR3 spells CISVPEARTGKNTEAFF.

The rearrangement links TRBV5-1 to TRBJ2-1; TRBD2 matches at 7 bases. The closer fit of TRBJ2-7 to the DNA end suggests the J call may be wrong. This CDR3 is 15 amino acids long. From germline, CDR1 is SGHRS and CDR2 YFSETQ. CDR3 sequence reads: CASSLRWGGNNEQYF. The DNA of the CDR3 is TGCGCCAGCAGCTTACGGTGGGGAGGGAACAATGAGCAGTACTTC.

The chain has TRBV7-9 and TRBJ1-3, with 7 bases identical to TRBD1. The ends lost 5 bases at V and 4 bases at J; junction bases unmatched: 8. CDR3 length: 15 amino acids. Germline V gene data show CDR1 as SEHNR and CDR2 as FQNEAQ (reference sequence). CDR3 coding DNA: TGTGCCAGCAGCCCCAGACAGGGAGGAGGAAACACCATATATTTT. Translating it yields CASSPRQGGGNTIYF. The whole variable domain, filled in from reference TRBV7-9 and TRBJ1-3, reads DTGVSQNPRHKITKRGQNVTFRCDPISEHNRLYWYRQTLGQGPEFLTYFQNEAQLEKSRLLSDRFSAERPKGSFSTLEIQRTEQGDSAMYLCASSPRQGGGNTIYFGEGSWLTVV.

This clonotype was recorded once. J is TRBJ2-6 and V is TRBV7-2, with 8 bases lining up with TRBD2. The end of the DNA fits TRBJ2-7 better, so the J call may be wrong. The germline CDR1 and CDR2 sequences are SGHTA and FQGNSA. The CDR3 length is 15 residues. For the CDR3, the DNA is TGTGCCAGCAGCTTAGCGGCGGGGGGTGCGGGGGAGCAGTACTTC. Its protein is CASSLAAGGAGEQYF.

This clonotype was observed a handful of times. The rearrangement joins TRBV12-3 or TRBV12-4 to TRBJ2-3; D is possibly TRBD1 (6 bases). The J call may not be correct, given that the DNA end is closer to TRBJ2-7. The CDR3 covers 16 residues. CDR3 sequence (DNA): TGTGCCAGCAGTTTAGTTAATGTAGGGACAATCTACGAGCAGTACTTC. It yields the protein CASSLVNVGTIYEQYF.

The rearrangement links TRBV7-2 to TRBJ2-3; a weak D match, TRBD2 (6 bases). Germline V gene data show CDR1 as SGHTA and CDR2 as FQGNSA. V was pared by 1 base and J by 11 bases, with 25 bases between. The CDR3 runs to 17 residues. The CDR3 sequence is CASSLDGAIGSISEQYF. CDR3 in DNA: TGTGCCAGCAGCTTAGACGGTGCTATCGGGAGTATAAGTGAGCAGTATTTT.

The chain links TRBV7-2 to TRBJ2-1; 7 positions match TRBD2. The J call may be incorrect, as the DNA end agrees better with TRBJ2-7. This CDR3 region has 14 residues. Germline-derived CDR1 and CDR2 are SGHTA and FQGNSA. CDR3 residues: CASSYSGTTYEQYF. The CDR3 DNA reads as TGTGCCAGCAGCTACAGCGGGACCACCTACGAGCAGTACTTC.

This clonotype was recorded at least ten times. The genes are TRBV28 and TRBJ2-7; D is undetermined. The CDR3 length is 12 residues. The ends were cut back, 5 bases at V and 3 bases at J, with 8 bases in the middle. In germline, CDR1 is MDHEN, CDR2 SYDVKM. The CDR3 coding sequence is TGTGCCAGCAGTGACACCCACTACGAGCAGTACTTC. This codes for CASSDTHYEQYF.

CDR3 nucleotides: TGTGCCATCAGTGAGTCGGGAGTCCCCTACGAGCAGTACTTC. Its translation is CAISESGVPYEQYF. The chain has TRBV10-3 and TRBJ2-1, with D tentatively TRBD2 (5 bases). The J call may not be correct, given that the DNA end is closer to TRBJ2-7. From germline, CDR1 is ENHRY and CDR2 SYGVKD. This CDR3 has 14 residues.

V and J are TRBV7-6 and TRBJ2-1; TRBD2 is a possible D gene (5 bases). Gene TRBJ2-5 matches the end of the DNA better, so the J call may be wrong. From germline, CDR1 is SGHVS and CDR2 FNYEAQ. There are 13 residues in the CDR3. CDR3 region: CASSPSGRGTQYF. CDR3 bases: TGTGCCAGCAGCCCTTCAGGACGGGGGACCCAGTACTTC.

This chain joins TRBV11-2 and TRBJ1-1; TRBD1 aligns across 10 bases. CDR1 is SGHAT and CDR2 is FQNNGV in the germline V gene. V lost 5 bases, J lost 5 bases, and 5 bases stayed unmatched. The CDR3 is 14 residues long. The CDR3 nucleotides are TGTGCCAGCAGCGAGGACAGGGGGTATACTGAAGCTTTCTTT. It encodes CASSEDRGYTEAFF.

The J gene is TRBJ2-7, the V gene TRBV6-8; D possibly corresponds to TRBD1 (6 bases). The J call may be wrong; the DNA end is better matched by TRBJ1-2. Germline CDR1 is MNHGY and CDR2 is SAAAGT. This CDR3 is built from 15 residues. The CDR3 coding sequence is TGTGCCAGCAGTTCCGCTTGGGGGCAGGGCTATGGCTACACCTTC. Protein product: CASSSAWGQGYGYTF.

V usage is TRBV11-2 and J usage is TRBJ1-2; 10 bases align to TRBD1. CDR1 SGHAT and CDR2 FQNNGV come from the germline V gene. The CDR3 is 14 residues long. V dropped 5 bases and J dropped 7; count of bases not matched to a gene: 7. The CDR3 nucleotides are TGTGCCAGCAGCCCCGGGACAGGGGTAACTGGCTACACCTTC. This encodes CASSPGTGVTGYTF.

J is TRBJ2-3 and V is TRBV24-1; the D gene is possibly TRBD1 (6 bases). The CDR3 totals 15 residues. With 5 bases removed from V and 2 bases from J, the gap between germline ends came to 13 bases. Germline lookup yields CDR1 KGHDR and CDR2 SFDVKD. CDR3 protein: CATSAPQGHTDTQYF. In nucleotides, the CDR3 is TGTGCCACCAGTGCCCCCCAGGGGCACACAGATACGCAGTATTTT.

V gene TRBV19 combines with J gene TRBJ2-7; D remains unclear. The DNA matches TRBJ2-1 better at its end, which makes the J call doubtful. This CDR3 is 15 amino acids long. Germline CDR1 LNHDA, CDR2 SQIVND (reference sequence). The CDR3, as DNA: TGTGCCAGTAGTATAGTAGCACACTACTACAATGAGCAGTTCTTC. Translated: CASSIVAHYYNEQFF.

This sequence joins TRBV11-2 and TRBJ2-7; no firm D call. Per germline, CDR1 SGHAT and CDR2 FQNNGV. CDR3 size: 13 residues. With 1 base removed from V and 0 bases from J, the gap between germline ends came to 4 bases. The CDR3 region has the DNA TGTGCCAGCAGCTTAGGCAGCTCCTACGAGCAGTACTTC. Translation: CASSLGSSYEQYF.

This clonotype is labeled as large (0.1 to 1%). This rearrangement joins TRBV7-8 to TRBJ2-5, with D unclear. Between the trimmed V and J ends, which lost 1 base and 5 bases, there was a span of 23 bases. Germline-derived CDR1 and CDR2 are SGHVS and FQNEAQ. The CDR3 consists of 18 residues. CDR3 region: CASSLVGATTYVSETQYF. For the CDR3, the DNA is TGTGCCAGCAGCTTAGTCGGCGCCACTACGTACGTTTCGGAGACCCAGTACTTC.